What follows describes a single TCR beta chain. Germline V gene lookup returns CDR1 LNHDA and CDR2 SQIVND (reference sequence). This CDR3 comprises 16 residues. The junction had 12 bases not matched to a gene; V was cut back by 5 bases and J by 9 bases. These data come from a study of blood T cell repertoires in COVID-19. Overall study: The study drew acute and convalescent COVID-19 samples from the United States, Italy and Spain. PBMCs, B-cell-depleted T cells, or T cells were the source of the cDNA or gDNA that made up the material.

The authors' processing: Amplifying reference gene primers gave estimates of nucleated cell counts. Clones were read by immunoSEQ multiplex PCR, and TCRdb kept only the in-frame ones, dropping some. That table furnishes V, J and clone size, whereas the DNA furnished D and trimming. The repertoire holds about 73,000 clones, with approximately 83% as singletons. V and J are TRBV19 and TRBJ1-3; 11 bases map to TRBD1. The sequenced material came from peripheral blood. The receptor's source is a woman aged 60-75 years with acute or convalescent COVID-19. The CDR3 sequence is CASSPTRDRGFGTIYF. The CDR3 region has the DNA TGTGCCAGTAGTCCGACCCGGGACAGGGGGTTTGGCACCATATATTTT.